These 21 T cell receptor beta chains originate from one sample sequenced in a study of blood T cell repertoires in COVID-19 (TCRdb year 2020). The library came from the immunoSEQ multiplex PCR assay. Drawn from immuneACCESS, this table holds only the in-frame rearrangements with V and J called that TCRdb kept. Clones are partly lost; checked studies trace under half to an unresolved V gene and leave the rest unexplained. The sample table lists approximately 300,000 clones, about nine tenths of them with a count of one. 6% to 7% of the sample rests with the top ten. The sample was peripheral blood. The receptor source for this set is a woman aged 25 to 39 with COVID-19, enrolled during active disease.

V and J are TRBV5-1 and TRBJ1-1; D not certain. Germline V gives CDR1 SGHRS, CDR2 YFSETQ. There are 14 residues in the CDR3. V lost 0 bases and J lost 0, with 6 bases in between. DNA of the CDR3: TGCGCCAGCAGCTTGGGTAGCATGAACACTGAAGCTTTCTTT. The encoded protein is CASSLGSMNTEAFF.

This clone appeared once. The chain links TRBV5-1 to TRBJ2-3; 9 bases match TRBD1. After removal of 4 bases from V and 0 bases from J, the junction contained 9 bases not matched to a gene. Germline V CDR1 and CDR2: SGHRS, YFSETQ. This CDR3 spans 17 amino acids. The CDR3 region is CASSRGTGTTSTDTQYF. CDR3 bases: TGCGCCAGCAGCCGGGGGACAGGGACCACTAGCACAGATACGCAGTATTTT.

J is TRBJ2-4 and V is TRBV19; possible D gene TRBD1, 6 bases. This CDR3 has 15 amino acids. The germline V gene encodes CDR1 LNHDA and CDR2 SQIVND (reference sequence). V was cut by 4 bases and J by 2 bases, with 12 bases left in between. This CDR3 is CASSTYRDSKNIQYF. In DNA, the CDR3 is TGTGCCAGTAGTACCTACAGGGATTCCAAAAACATTCAGTACTTC.

This chain uses TRBV5-1 with TRBJ1-1; 9 bases map to TRBD1. Germline V gives CDR1 SGHRS, CDR2 YFSETQ. This CDR3 has 16 residues. V was pared by 4 bases and J by 0 bases, with 7 bases of the junction left unmatched. The CDR3 nucleotides are TGCGCCAGCAGCGCGGGGACAGGGCCCATGAACACTGAAGCTTTCTTT. This sequence encodes CASSAGTGPMNTEAFF. Based on the CDR3 plus reference TRBV5-1 and TRBJ1-1, the full variable domain is KAGVTQTPRYLIKTRGQQVTLSCSPISGHRSVSWYQQTPGQGLQFLFEYFSETQRNKGNFPGRFSGRQFSNSRSEMNVSTLELGDSALYLCASSAGTGPMNTEAFFGQGTRLTVV.

V is TRBV7-8 and J is TRBJ2-3; the match to TRBD2 covers 13 bases. Germline V gene sequence: CDR1 SGHVS, CDR2 FQNEAQ. V gave up 6 bases and J gave up 5 bases; unmatched junction bases: 5. This CDR3 has 15 residues. CDR3 bases: TGTGCCAGCAGGCAAACTAGCGGGAGGGAAGATACGCAGTATTTT. It encodes CASRQTSGREDTQYF.

The V call is TRBV28, the J call TRBJ2-7; D not resolved. The V and J ends lost 4 bases and 5 bases respectively, with 15 bases between them. CDR1 MDHEN and CDR2 SYDVKM come from the germline V gene. The CDR3 is 14 amino acids. The CDR3 is CASSSNAKRNEQYF. DNA of the CDR3: TGTGCCAGCAGTTCAAATGCAAAGCGTAACGAGCAGTACTTC.

The rearrangement links TRBV28 to TRBJ2-7; 13 positions agree with TRBD2. J was trimmed by 9 bases and V by 6 bases; bases with no gene match: 11. The CDR3 is 15 residues long. Germline V lookup: CDR1 MDHEN, CDR2 SYDVKM. CDR3 protein: CASRPGTSGTMGQYF. DNA for the CDR3: TGTGCCAGCAGGCCCGGGACTAGCGGGACGATGGGGCAGTACTTC.

The chain combines TRBV7-6 with TRBJ2-7; 9 bases agree with TRBD1. CDR3 length equals 15 residues. The germline V gene encodes CDR1 SGHVS and CDR2 FNYEAQ. Unmatched junction bases numbered 6, after V lost 3 bases and J lost 3 bases. In DNA form, the CDR3 reads TGTGCCAGCAGCTTGGGACAGGGCAATAACTACGAGCAGTACTTC. It is translated as CASSLGQGNNYEQYF.

This rearrangement joins TRBV14 to TRBJ2-5, with 8 bases lining up with TRBD2. V lost 6 bases to trimming and J lost 5 bases; unmatched junction nucleotides: 11. CDR1 SGHDN and CDR2 FVKESK come from the germline V gene. CDR3 length equals 15 residues. CDR3 region: CASSHLSGTRETQYF. The CDR3 DNA follows: TGTGCCAGCAGTCACCTTAGCGGGACCCGGGAGACCCAGTACTTC.

The chain employs TRBV30 and TRBJ1-3; D call uncertain. The CDR3 runs to 14 residues. The germline V gene encodes CDR1 GTSNPN and CDR2 SVGIG (reference sequence). Trimming stripped 4 bases from V and 0 bases from J, with 10 bases between. The CDR3 sequence: CAWNQRGSGNTIYF. CDR3 bases: TGTGCCTGGAATCAGCGGGGCTCTGGAAACACCATATATTTT.

This clone has only one observation. The V call is TRBV7-9, the J call TRBJ2-7; 7 bases map to TRBD1. V lost 8 bases to trimming and J lost 4 bases; unmatched junction nucleotides: 14. CDR3 length: 15 amino acids. CDR1 and CDR2 from the germline V gene are SEHNR and FQNEAQ (reference sequence). CDR3 residues: CASGFGDRESYEQYF. CDR3 nucleotide sequence: TGTGCCAGCGGGTTCGGGGACAGAGAGTCTTACGAGCAGTACTTC. Based on the CDR3 plus reference TRBV7-9 and TRBJ2-7, the full variable domain is DTGVSQNPRHKITKRGQNVTFRCDPISEHNRLYWYRQTLGQGPEFLTYFQNEAQLEKSRLLSDRFSAERPKGSFSTLEIQRTEQGDSAMYLCASGFGDRESYEQYFGPGTRLTVT.

V gene TRBV20-1 combines with J gene TRBJ1-2, with D perhaps matching TRBD1 (6 bases). The germline V gene has CDR1 DFQATT and CDR2 SNEGSKA (reference sequence). Trimming removed 3 bases at V and 2 bases at J, with 7 bases between. This CDR3 has 12 amino acids. CDR3 residues: CSASGQNYGYTF. As DNA, the CDR3 is TGCAGTGCTAGTGGACAGAACTATGGCTACACCTTC.

V and J are TRBV27 and TRBJ2-1; 9 positions match TRBD2. The CDR3 sequence is 16 residues long. CDR1 and CDR2 (germline): MNHEY, SMNVEV (reference sequence). After removal of 5 bases from V and 4 bases from J, the junction contained 9 bases not matched to a gene. The CDR3 nucleotides read TGTGCCAGCAGTCCGACCCGGCTAGCGGGGTACAATGAGCAGTTCTTC. Protein: CASSPTRLAGYNEQFF.

This clone was seen once. The CDR3 region has the DNA TGTGCTAGTGGTTCCGGGACAGGGCACAATGAGCAGTTCTTC. This codes for CASGSGTGHNEQFF. The J gene is TRBJ2-1, the V gene TRBV12-5; 9 bases agree with TRBD1. This CDR3 has 14 residues. In germline, CDR1 is LGHNT, CDR2 FRNRAP. V shed 4 bases and J 5 bases; nucleotides not matched to a gene: 3.

This sequence joins TRBV3-1 (or the pseudogene TRBV3-2) and TRBJ1-1, with D possibly being TRBD1 (5 bases). V was clipped by 2 bases and J by 4 bases, with 8 bases between them. The length of the CDR3 is 13 residues. The germline V gene has CDR1 LGHDT and CDR2 YNNKEL (reference sequence). The CDR3 DNA is TGTGCCAGCAGCCAACAGGGCGCCACTGAAGCTTTCTTT. It codes for CASSQQGATEAFF.

The CDR3 DNA reads TGTGCCAGCAGCATGGGACAGGCCCCCTCCTACGAGCAGTACTTC. Its translation is CASSMGQAPSYEQYF. The V and J genes are TRBV5-4 and TRBJ2-7; 8 nucleotides agree with TRBD1. CDR1 and CDR2 (germline): SGHNT, YYREEE (reference sequence). V lost 4 bases and J lost 0; bases outside the gene matches: 6. The CDR3 sequence is 15 residues long.

The CDR3 nucleotides are TGTGCCAGCAGCCAATGGGGACAGGGGGAGCAGTACTTC. The encoded protein is CASSQWGQGEQYF. The rearrangement uses TRBV14 and TRBJ2-7; TRBD1 matches 10 bases. The CDR3 is 13 residues long. The trim removed 2 bases at V and 7 bases at J, leaving 2 bases unmatched. CDR1 and CDR2 (germline): SGHDN, FVKESK. The full variable domain, completed using reference TRBV14 and TRBJ2-7, is EAGVTQFPSHSVIEKGQTVTLRCDPISGHDNLYWYRRVMGKEIKFLLHFVKESKQDESGMPNNRFLAERTGGTYSTLKVQPAELEDSGVYFCASSQWGQGEQYFGPGTRLTVT.

The chain joins TRBV19 to TRBJ1-3; TRBD1 agrees at 8 bases. The germline CDR1 and CDR2 sequences are LNHDA and SQIVND (reference sequence). V lost 6 bases, J lost 4 bases, and 8 bases stayed unmatched. CDR3 length: 15 amino acids. CDR3 residues: CASRQPGGEGNTIYF. The CDR3 coding sequence is TGTGCCAGTAGACAACCAGGGGGCGAAGGAAACACCATATATTTT.

This chain links TRBV28 with TRBJ2-2; D possibly corresponds to TRBD1 (6 bases). This CDR3 is 14 amino acids long. CDR1 and CDR2 from the germline V gene are MDHEN and SYDVKM. The V and J ends lost 5 bases and 2 bases respectively, with 9 bases between them. CDR3 sequence reads: CASSGDTNTGELFF. The CDR3 DNA sequence: TGTGCCAGCAGTGGGGACACAAACACCGGGGAGCTGTTTTTT. The full variable domain, in which reference TRBV28 and TRBJ2-2 provide the parts outside the CDR3, is DVKVTQSSRYLVKRTGEKVFLECVQDMDHENMFWYRQDPGLGLRLIYFSYDVKMKEKGDIPEGYSVSREKKERFSLILESASTNQTSMYLCASSGDTNTGELFFGEGSRLTVL.

This chain links TRBV28 with TRBJ2-3, with D possibly matching TRBD2 (5 bases). There are 14 residues in the CDR3. V was trimmed by 2 bases and J by 0 bases, leaving 6 bases between them. CDR1 and CDR2 (germline): MDHEN, SYDVKM. In nucleotides, the CDR3 is TGTGCCAGCAGTTTACTAGCCAGCACAGATACGCAGTATTTT. It codes for CASSLLASTDTQYF.

CDR3 sequence reads: CASSQLGLAFQETQYF. CDR3 DNA sequence: TGTGCCAGCAGCCAGCTGGGACTAGCCTTCCAAGAGACCCAGTACTTC. V gene TRBV3-1 (or the pseudogene TRBV3-2) combines with J gene TRBJ2-5; 9 bases line up with TRBD2. The CDR3 is 16 amino acids. V was pared by 3 bases and J by 1 base, with 6 bases of the junction left unmatched. Germline-derived CDR1 and CDR2 are LGHDT and YNNKEL (reference sequence).